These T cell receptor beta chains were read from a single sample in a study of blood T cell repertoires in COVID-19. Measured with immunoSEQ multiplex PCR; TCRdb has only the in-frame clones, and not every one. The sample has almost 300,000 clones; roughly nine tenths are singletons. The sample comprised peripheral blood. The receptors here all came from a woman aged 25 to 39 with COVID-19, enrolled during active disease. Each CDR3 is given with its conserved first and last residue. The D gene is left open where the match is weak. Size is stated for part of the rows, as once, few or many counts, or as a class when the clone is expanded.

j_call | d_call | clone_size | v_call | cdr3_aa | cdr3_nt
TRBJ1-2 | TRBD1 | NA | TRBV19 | CASSPSRGQGAIRGYTF | TGTGCCAGTAGTCCCTCCCGGGGACAGGGGGCGATACGGGGCTACACCTTC
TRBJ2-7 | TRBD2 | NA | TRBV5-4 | CASSLGGSGASSYEQYF | TGTGCCAGCAGCTTGGGGGGTAGCGGGGCCAGCTCCTACGAGCAGTACTTC
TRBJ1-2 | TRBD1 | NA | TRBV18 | CASSPDDRGPLPGGYTF | TGTGCCAGCTCACCAGATGACAGGGGGCCCTTACCTGGGGGCTACACCTTC
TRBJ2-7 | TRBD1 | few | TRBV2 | CASSGKGGTYEQYF | TGTGCCAGCAGTGGCAAAGGGGGCACCTACGAGCAGTACTTC
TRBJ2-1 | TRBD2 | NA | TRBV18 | CASSPHGGEYNEQFF | TGTGCCAGCTCACCGCACGGGGGGGAATACAATGAGCAGTTCTTC
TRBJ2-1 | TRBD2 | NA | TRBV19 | CASSIQAGGLNEQFF | TGTGCCAGTAGTATACAGGCGGGGGGCCTCAATGAGCAGTTCTTC
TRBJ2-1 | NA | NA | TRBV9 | CASSVGGGDNEQFF | TGTGCCAGCAGCGTAGGAGGAGGGGACAATGAGCAGTTCTTC
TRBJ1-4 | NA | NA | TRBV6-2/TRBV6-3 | CASSYGPRTSTNEKLFF | TGTGCCAGCAGTTATGGGCCCCGTACATCAACTAATGAAAAACTGTTTTTT
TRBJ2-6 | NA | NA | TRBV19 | CASSILAGGANVLTF | TGTGCCAGTAGTATATTGGCAGGTGGGGCCAACGTCCTGACTTTC
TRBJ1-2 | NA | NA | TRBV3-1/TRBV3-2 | CASSLSWAGRHYGYTF | TGTGCCAGCAGCCTGAGCTGGGCTGGGAGACACTATGGCTACACCTTC
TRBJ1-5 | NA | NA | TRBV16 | CASSFGDSSNQPQHF | TGTGCCAGCAGCTTCGGAGACAGTAGCAATCAGCCCCAGCATTTT
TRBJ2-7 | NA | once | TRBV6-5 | CASSYNRDYSYEQYF | TGTGCCAGCAGTTACAACAGGGACTATTCCTACGAGCAGTACTTC
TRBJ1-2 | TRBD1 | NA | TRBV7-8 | CASSQPAGQGIYGYTF | TGTGCCAGCAGCCAACCAGCCGGACAGGGAATTTATGGCTACACCTTC
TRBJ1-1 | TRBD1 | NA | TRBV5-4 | CASTETGMNTEAFF | TGTGCCAGCACCGAGACAGGGATGAACACTGAAGCTTTCTTT
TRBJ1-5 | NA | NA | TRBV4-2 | CASSQEDLQRRPPHKPQHF | TGTGCCAGCAGCCAAGAGGATCTCCAGAGGCGGCCCCCCCACAAACCCCAGCATTTT
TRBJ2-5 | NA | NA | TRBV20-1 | CSARAETQYF | TGCAGTGCCCGCGCAGAGACCCAGTACTTC
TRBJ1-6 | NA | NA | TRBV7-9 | CASSLPGNNSPLHF | TGTGCCAGCAGCCTGCCAGGGAATAATTCACCCCTCCACTTT
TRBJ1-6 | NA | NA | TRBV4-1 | CASSQDREVPTSSYNSPLHF | TGCGCCAGCAGCCAAGATAGGGAGGTCCCGACGAGCTCCTATAATTCACCCCTCCACTTT
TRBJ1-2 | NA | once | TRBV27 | CASSLDSLSYGYTF | TGTGCCAGCAGTCTCGACAGTTTGAGCTATGGCTACACCTTC
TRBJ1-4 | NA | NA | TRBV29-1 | CSVLTPATNEKLFF | TGCAGCGTTTTGACACCTGCAACTAATGAAAAACTGTTTTTT
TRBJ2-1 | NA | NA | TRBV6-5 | CASTRGAGYNEQFF | TGTGCCAGCACCAGGGGGGCTGGTTACAATGAGCAGTTCTTC
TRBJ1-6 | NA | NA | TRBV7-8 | CASSSWTAPNNSPLHF | TGTGCCAGCAGCTCCTGGACAGCACCAAATAATTCACCCCTCCACTTT
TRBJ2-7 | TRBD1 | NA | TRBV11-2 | CASSWTGNYEQYF | TGTGCCAGCAGCTGGACAGGGAACTACGAGCAGTACTTC
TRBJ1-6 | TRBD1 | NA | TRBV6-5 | CASSYSHRGNSPLHF | TGTGCCAGCAGTTACTCGCACAGGGGAAACTCACCCCTCCACTTT
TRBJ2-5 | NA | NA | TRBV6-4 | CASEWGGVRETQYF | TGTGCCAGCGAATGGGGGGGCGTTAGGGAGACCCAGTACTTC
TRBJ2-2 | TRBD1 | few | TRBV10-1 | CASMRQGVNTGELFF | TGCGCCAGCATGCGACAGGGGGTGAACACCGGGGAGCTGTTTTTT
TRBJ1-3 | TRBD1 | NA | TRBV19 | CASSVLQGSGNTIYF | TGTGCCAGTAGTGTTCTACAGGGGTCTGGAAACACCATATATTTT
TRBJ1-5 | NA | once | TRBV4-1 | CASSPGMVQPQHF | TGCGCCAGCAGCCCAGGGATGGTTCAGCCCCAGCATTTT
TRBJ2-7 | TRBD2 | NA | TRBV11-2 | CASSLEGLAGNEQYF | TGTGCCAGCAGCTTAGAAGGACTAGCGGGCAACGAGCAGTACTTC
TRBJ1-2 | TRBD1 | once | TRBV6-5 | CASSYYRDRGYGYTF | TGTGCCAGCAGTTACTACCGGGACAGGGGCTATGGCTACACCTTC
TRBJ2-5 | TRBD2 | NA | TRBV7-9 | CASSSLAGAQETQYF | TGTGCCAGCAGTTCCTTAGCGGGGGCTCAAGAGACCCAGTACTTC
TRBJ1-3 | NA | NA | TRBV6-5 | CAGGGGFGNTIYF | TGTGCCGGCGGGGGGGGCTTTGGAAACACCATATATTTT
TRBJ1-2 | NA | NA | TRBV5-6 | CASSREGYTF | TGTGCCAGCAGCCGGGAGGGCTACACCTTC
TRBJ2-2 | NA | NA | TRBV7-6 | CASSSQGGVYTGELFF | TGTGCCAGCAGCAGTCAAGGGGGGGTCTACACCGGGGAGCTGTTTTTT
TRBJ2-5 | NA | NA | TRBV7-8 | CASSYGAGMETQYF | TGTGCCAGCAGCTACGGGGCGGGGATGGAGACCCAGTACTTC
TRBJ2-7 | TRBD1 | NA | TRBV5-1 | CASRTAQGAREQYF | TGCGCCAGCAGGACGGCACAGGGGGCGCGGGAGCAGTACTTC
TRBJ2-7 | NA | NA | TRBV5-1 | CASSWGSIDEQYF | TGCGCCAGCAGCTGGGGCAGTATCGACGAGCAGTACTTC
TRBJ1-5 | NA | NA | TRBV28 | CASRWGGNQPQHF | TGTGCCAGCAGATGGGGAGGCAATCAGCCCCAGCATTTT
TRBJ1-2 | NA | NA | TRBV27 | CASRPGGRYGYTF | TGTGCCAGCAGGCCCGGGGGACGGTATGGCTACACCTTC
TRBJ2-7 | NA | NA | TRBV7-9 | CASSLEHDEQYF | TGTGCCAGCAGCTTAGAGCACGACGAGCAGTACTTC
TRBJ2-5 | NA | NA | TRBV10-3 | CASQRVGVQETQYF | TGTGCCAGCCAGCGGGTCGGGGTCCAAGAGACCCAGTACTTC
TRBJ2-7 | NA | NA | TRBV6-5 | CASSYSGHFTYEQYF | TGTGCCAGCAGTTACTCGGGACACTTCACCTACGAGCAGTACTTC
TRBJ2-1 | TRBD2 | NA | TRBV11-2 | CASSLVGLAGGLNEQFF | TGTGCCAGCAGCTTAGTGGGGCTAGCGGGGGGGCTCAATGAGCAGTTCTTC
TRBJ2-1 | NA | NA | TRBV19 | CASSITLLVGWGNYNEQFF | TGTGCCAGTAGTATAACGTTACTAGTAGGGTGGGGAAACTACAATGAGCAGTTCTTC
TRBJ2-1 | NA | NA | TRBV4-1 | CASSQVLGGSESSYNEQFF | TGCGCCAGCAGCCAAGTCCTCGGTGGTAGCGAGAGCTCCTACAATGAGCAGTTCTTC
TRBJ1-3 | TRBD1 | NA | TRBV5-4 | CASSFGQGTGNTIYF | TGTGCCAGCAGCTTCGGACAGGGTACTGGAAACACCATATATTTT
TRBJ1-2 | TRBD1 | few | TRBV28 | CASRGQGMYGYTF | TGTGCCAGCAGGGGACAGGGAATGTATGGCTACACCTTC
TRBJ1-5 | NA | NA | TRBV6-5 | CASSIQEFNQPQHF | TGTGCCAGCAGCATACAGGAATTCAATCAGCCCCAGCATTTT
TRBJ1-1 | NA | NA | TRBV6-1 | CASSEQGEVGTEAFF | TGTGCCAGCAGTGAACAGGGTGAGGTGGGCACTGAAGCTTTCTTT
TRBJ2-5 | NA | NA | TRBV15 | CATSRVDSLQETQYF | TGTGCCACCAGCAGAGTGGACAGCCTCCAAGAGACCCAGTACTTC
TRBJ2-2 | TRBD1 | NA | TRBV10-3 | CAISEWGTEVAGELFF | TGTGCCATCAGTGAGTGGGGGACAGAGGTAGCCGGGGAGCTGTTTTTT
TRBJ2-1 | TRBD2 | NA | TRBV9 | CASSVGIRGTSSYNEQFF | TGTGCCAGCAGCGTAGGAATACGGGGGACTAGCAGCTACAATGAGCAGTTCTTC
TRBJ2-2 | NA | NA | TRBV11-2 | CASSPIRGYTGELFF | TGTGCCAGCAGCCCGATAAGGGGGTATACCGGGGAGCTGTTTTTT